This T cell receptor (beta chain) derives from a study of molecular identifiers for immune sequencing clone quantification. Broader study findings: Jurkat TCR RNA spiked in from one cell (amid about a million naive cells) was reportedly detectable.

TCRdb recomputed calls from the PCR reads with MiXCR, one row per CDR3 protein. The sample consists of 15,000 to 20,000 distinct CDR3 sequences, around 23% of them appearing once. Germline-derived CDR1 and CDR2 are SGHRS and YFSETQ. The CDR3 is 15 amino acids. The ends lost 3 bases at V and 3 bases at J; junction bases unmatched: 9. Many counts were recorded for this clonotype. Its antigen is not identified. The chain couples TRBV5-1 to TRBJ2-7; TRBD1 aligns across 7 bases. The source of this sequence is a human donor in good health. Some libraries in this study had Jurkat cell RNA spiked in. Sample: naive CD8+ T cells from blood, with Jurkat cell RNA spiked in. Subset here: FACS-sorted CD8+CD4-CCR7+CD45RA+ naive T cells. In nucleotides, the CDR3 is TGCGCCAGCAGCTCATGGACAGGACCTAGCTACGAGCAGTACTTC. Translated: CASSSWTGPSYEQYF.